Listed below are T cell receptor beta chains from one sample, sequenced in a study of OX40 agonist ivuxolimab in advanced cancers. Here immunoSEQ multiplex PCR was the method, and the copy in TCRdb shows in-frame clones only, minus some. The sample has more than 45,000 clones, more than 75% seen once. This specimen consisted of CD4+ or CD8+ T cells sorted from blood, obtained in a trial of the OX40 agonist ivuxolimab. Every receptor here comes from an adult with an advanced solid tumor such as melanoma, head and neck, liver or kidney cancer. Each CDR3 is given with its conserved first and last residue. Fields, in order: clone size, V gene, D gene, J gene, CDR3 DNA, CDR3 protein. D genes are given only for firm matches. Expanded clones get a size class; other rows say once, few or many, or leave the size out.

>.|TRBV7-3|TRBD1|TRBJ2-3
TGTGCCAGCAGCTTCCGGGACAGGCTCACAGATACGCAGTATTTT
CASSFRDRLTDTQYF
>.|TRBV6-6|TRBD2|TRBJ2-3
TGTGCCAGCAGTTACTCTGGGGGAGGGACGCAGTATTTT
CASSYSGGGTQYF
>.|TRBV11-3|.|TRBJ2-7
TGTGCCAGCGCGGGACCAGATAACTACGAGCAGTACTTC
CASAGPDNYEQYF
>.|TRBV6-5|.|TRBJ1-2
TGTGCCAGCAGTCAAGGGGCGTGGGGCTACACCTTC
CASSQGAWGYTF
>few|TRBV5-6|.|TRBJ1-1
TGTGCCAGCAGCTTTGACACCTTAAACACTGAAGCTTTCTTT
CASSFDTLNTEAFF
>.|TRBV6-1|.|TRBJ2-7
TGTGCCAGCAATCTGGGGAGCTCCTACGAGCAGTACTTC
CASNLGSSYEQYF
>.|TRBV5-1|.|TRBJ2-1
TGCGCCAGCCGCATGAACCTAGGGGCCGAGAACAATGAGCAGTTCTTC
CASRMNLGAENNEQFF
>.|TRBV2|.|TRBJ2-3
TGTGCCAGCAGTGGAAGCATCACAGATACGCAGTATTTT
CASSGSITDTQYF
>.|TRBV28|.|TRBJ1-6
TGTGCCAGCAGCCGATCGGGGGTTTCACCCCTCCACTTT
CASSRSGVSPLHF
>few|TRBV6-1|.|TRBJ2-7
TGTGCCAGCAGCCCGGGGGGCCGGACCTACGAGCAGTACTTC
CASSPGGRTYEQYF
>.|TRBV6-1|.|TRBJ1-2
TGTGCCAGCAGTGAATCAGGAGTCCTACGGGGCTACACCTTC
CASSESGVLRGYTF
>.|TRBV4-2|TRBD2|TRBJ2-7
TGTGCCAGCAGCCACGATGGGGAGGGGCTCGAGCAGTACTTC
CASSHDGEGLEQYF
>.|TRBV4-1|.|TRBJ2-5
TGCGCCAGCAGCCGACCGACAGAAGAGACCCAGTACTTC
CASSRPTEETQYF
>.|TRBV5-1|TRBD1|TRBJ1-6
TGCGCCAGCCCACGAGGGACAGCATCACCCCTCCACTTT
CASPRGTASPLHF
>few|TRBV5-1|TRBD1|TRBJ2-7
TGCGCCAGCAGCTTGAAGGGGACAGGGCCCTACGAGCAGTACTTC
CASSLKGTGPYEQYF
>.|TRBV5-1|TRBD2|TRBJ2-5
TGCGCCAGCAGCCCCGCCGGAGCGGGAGGGGAGACCCAGTACTTC
CASSPAGAGGETQYF
>.|TRBV5-5|.|TRBJ2-1
TGTGCCAGCAGTCGTGCGGACAGCTCCTACAATGAGCAGTTCTTC
CASSRADSSYNEQFF
>.|TRBV28|.|TRBJ1-2
TGTGCCAGCAGACCTGGAGGGGCTTGGCAAACAACCACCTTC
CASRPGGAWQTTTF
>.|TRBV5-6|.|TRBJ1-3
TGTGCCAGCAGCGGGGTGGGTACTGGAAACACCATATATTTT
CASSGVGTGNTIYF
>.|TRBV19|.|TRBJ1-1
TGTGCCAGTAGTATCAGGGCCCTGAACACTGAAGCTTTCTTT
CASSIRALNTEAFF
>.|TRBV7-2|.|TRBJ2-1
TGTGCCAGCAGCTTAGAAACAGGGTTCCATGAGCAGTTCTTC
CASSLETGFHEQFF
>large|TRBV18|.|TRBJ1-6
TGTGCCAGCTCACCACGGTTTGAGCTGGATAATTCACCCCTCCACTTT
CASSPRFELDNSPLHF
>.|TRBV2|.|TRBJ2-2
TGTGCCAGCAGTTTGGATAGGGCGGACGGGGAGCTGTTTTTT
CASSLDRADGELFF
>.|TRBV9|TRBD1|TRBJ1-4
TGTGCCAGCAGCGTAGGGGACAGGGAGAATGAAAAACTGTTTTTT
CASSVGDRENEKLFF
>.|TRBV28|.|TRBJ1-4
TGTGCCAGCAGGGGAGGCAGCCTTAATGAAAAACTGTTTTTT
CASRGGSLNEKLFF
>.|TRBV13|TRBD2|TRBJ2-1
TGTGCCAGTTCGGGACTAGCGGGCGTCCGATCCTACAATGAGCAGTTCTTC
CASSGLAGVRSYNEQFF
>.|TRBV11-3|TRBD2|TRBJ2-1
TGTGCCAGCAGCTTAGGGGAGGGAAGCGAGCAGTTCTTC
CASSLGEGSEQFF
>.|TRBV28|.|TRBJ2-7
TGTGCCAGCAGTCCTCGATCGAGGACGGTGTTTGGGGACGAGCAGTACTTC
CASSPRSRTVFGDEQYF
>.|TRBV15|.|TRBJ1-2
TGTGCCACCAGCAGAAAGGCTAACTATGGCTACACCTTC
CATSRKANYGYTF
>.|TRBV5-4|.|TRBJ2-1
TGTGCCAGCAGCCCGGACAGCGAGGTCGGCGAGCAGTTCTTC
CASSPDSEVGEQFF
>.|TRBV7-2|TRBD2|TRBJ2-3
TGTGCCAGCAGCTCCCGTAGAGCGGGAGACACAGATACGCAGTATTTT
CASSSRRAGDTDTQYF
>.|TRBV11-2|.|TRBJ2-3
TGTGCCAGCAGCTTCGAACCCACAGATACGCAGTATTTT
CASSFEPTDTQYF
>.|TRBV5-1|.|TRBJ1-4
TGCGCCAGCAGCGACCAGACCGAAAAACTGTTTTTT
CASSDQTEKLFF
>.|TRBV5-4|.|TRBJ2-1
TGTGCCAGCAGCTTGGAGGGGGACAATGAGCAGTTCTTC
CASSLEGDNEQFF
>.|TRBV7-9|.|TRBJ1-1
TGTGCCAGCAGCTTAGTCGCCAGGGGAGGTGAAGCTTTCTTT
CASSLVARGGEAFF
>.|TRBV5-1|TRBD2|TRBJ2-5
TGCGCCAGCAGCGAAGGGGGACTAGCGGGAGGAGAGACCCAGTACTTC
CASSEGGLAGGETQYF
>.|TRBV28|.|TRBJ1-5
TGTGCCAGCAGAACAAGGTCGTATCAGCCCCAGCATTTT
CASRTRSYQPQHF
>.|TRBV11-3|.|TRBJ2-7
TGTGCCAGCAGCTTAGGGACATTCTCCTACGAGCAGTACTTC
CASSLGTFSYEQYF
>.|TRBV28|TRBD1|TRBJ2-7
TGTGCCAGCAGTTATTTAGAGGGGGCTCTCGACGAGCAGTACTTC
CASSYLEGALDEQYF
>.|TRBV27|.|TRBJ2-1
TGTGCCAGCAGCCGGGACATCAATGAGCAGTTCTTC
CASSRDINEQFF
>.|TRBV7-3|.|TRBJ1-1
TGTGCCAGCAGCTCCTATATGAACACTGAAGCTTTCTTT
CASSSYMNTEAFF
>few|TRBV30|.|TRBJ2-7
TGTGCCTGGAGTGTACTACACTACGAGCAGTACTTC
CAWSVLHYEQYF
>.|TRBV7-9|TRBD2|TRBJ2-6
TGTGCCAGCAGCCGAGGACTAGCGGAACCCTCTGGGGCCAACGTCCTGACTTTC
CASSRGLAEPSGANVLTF
>.|TRBV6-4|.|TRBJ2-3
TGTGCCAGCAGTGACGGAGCCAGAGATACGCAGTATTTT
CASSDGARDTQYF
>.|TRBV30|TRBD2|TRBJ2-7
TGTGCCTGGAGCGACCGACAGAGACTAGCGGGAGTAAAGTACGAGCAGTACTTC
CAWSDRQRLAGVKYEQYF
>few|TRBV10-2|.|TRBJ2-2
TGCGCCAGCAGTGAGGGGACCGGGGAGCTGTTTTTT
CASSEGTGELFF
>.|TRBV6-5|TRBD1|TRBJ1-4
TGTGCCAGCAGTTGGTACAGGGGGGGAAGTGAAAAACTGTTTTTT
CASSWYRGGSEKLFF
>once|TRBV5-1|.|TRBJ2-3
TGCGCCAGCAGCACGATTGGACTTGTAACAGATACGCAGTATTTT
CASSTIGLVTDTQYF
>.|TRBV6-5|.|TRBJ1-2
TGTGCCAGCAGTAACCCAGGGAGTAACTATGGCTACACCTTC
CASSNPGSNYGYTF
>.|TRBV7-2|TRBD2|TRBJ2-1
TGTGCCAGCAGCCCTAGCGGGACCGTGCATGAGCAGTTCTTC
CASSPSGTVHEQFF
>.|TRBV27|.|TRBJ1-5
TGTGCCAGCGGGGTGGGGCCGCGGCCCCAGCATTTT
CASGVGPRPQHF
>.|TRBV5-4|TRBD1|TRBJ2-7
TGTGCCAGCAGCTCGAATTTAGACAGGGGTGTGGACTTC
CASSSNLDRGVDF
>.|TRBV4-1|.|TRBJ2-2
TGCGCCAGCAGCCCCGAATCGCCGGGACGGTTCACCGGGGAGCTGTTTTTT
CASSPESPGRFTGELFF